This T cell receptor (beta chain) was obtained from a study of blood T cell repertoires in COVID-19. On the study more broadly: Samples came from the United States, Italy and Spain, spanning acute and convalescent COVID-19. From T cells, B-cell-depleted T cells, or PBMCs came the material, which was cDNA or gDNA.

As handled by the study authors: Reference gene primer amplification gave estimated nucleated cell counts. Assay used: immunoSEQ multiplex PCR; TCRdb lists only in-frame clones, some missing. V, J and clone size were drawn from that table, and D and trimming were deduced from the DNA. The data hold about 81,000 clones, with around 90% observed a single time. This clone turned up a few times. Germline V gene data show CDR1 as SGHTA and CDR2 as FQGTGA. The V end was cut by 5 bases, the J end by 3 bases, with 10 bases between. The CDR3 totals 13 residues. This chain links TRBV7-3 with TRBJ1-1, with D unresolved. The source is a man between 70 and 80 years old with acute or convalescent COVID-19. Sequencing was done on a sample of peripheral blood. As DNA, the CDR3 is TGTGCCAGCAGCGAGGGTAGATACACTGAAGCTTTCTTT. Amino acids: CASSEGRYTEAFF.